The table lists the clone carrying this T cell receptor beta chain with a few counts. Antigen unknown. This sample was taken from a study of T-cell memory formation after mild COVID-19. Findings of the study overall: Of the contracting clones, CD4+ ones lay mainly in CM and EM, and CD8+ ones in EMRA. Day 15 to 85 contractors were CD4/CD8 balanced; later expanders leaned CD4+.

Trimming pared 3 bases from V and 8 bases from J, leaving 25 bases between. The germline V gene has CDR1 KGHSH and CDR2 LQKENI. The length of the CDR3 is 17 residues. The 5'RACE method, run with constant-segment primers, produced TCR alpha and TCR beta cDNA libraries (carrying sample barcodes and UMIs). Each CDR3 protein gets one entry after TCRdb re-called the 5' RACE reads with MiXCR. In the table there are roughly 300,000 distinct CDR3 sequences, 8% to 10% of which are singletons. The V call is TRBV18, the J call TRBJ1-2; no reliable D call. The specimen sequenced was PBMCs or a T cell subset sorted from them (not recorded which). The TCR originated in a man younger than 30 who had mild COVID-19 (a few samples of this study predate the infection). Cell type and time point are not known. CDR3 region: CASSPLGPGEMAPGYTF. As DNA, the CDR3 is TGTGCCAGCTCACCGCTAGGCCCTGGGGAAATGGCGCCCGGCTACACCTTC.